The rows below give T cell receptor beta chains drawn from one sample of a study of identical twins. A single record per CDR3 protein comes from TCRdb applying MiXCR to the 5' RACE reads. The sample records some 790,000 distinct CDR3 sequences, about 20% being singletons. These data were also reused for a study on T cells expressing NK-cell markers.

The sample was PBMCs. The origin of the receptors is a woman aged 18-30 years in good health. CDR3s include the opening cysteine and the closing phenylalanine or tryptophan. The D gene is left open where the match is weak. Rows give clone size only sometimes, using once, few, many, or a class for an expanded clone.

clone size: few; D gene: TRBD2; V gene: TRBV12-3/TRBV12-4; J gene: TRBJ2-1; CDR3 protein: CASSLGLAGDRNEQFF; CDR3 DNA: TGTGCCAGCAGTTTAGGACTAGCGGGCGATCGGAATGAGCAGTTCTTC
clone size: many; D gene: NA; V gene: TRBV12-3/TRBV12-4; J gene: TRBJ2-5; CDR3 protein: CASSPATQKGKTQYF; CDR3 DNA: TGTGCCAGCAGCCCGGCTACTCAAAAGGGGAAGACCCAGTACTTC
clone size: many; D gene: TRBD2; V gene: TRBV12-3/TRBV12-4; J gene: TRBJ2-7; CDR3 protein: CASSFAASGAYEQYF; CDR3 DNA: TGTGCCAGCAGTTTCGCGGCTAGCGGCGCATACGAGCAGTACTTC
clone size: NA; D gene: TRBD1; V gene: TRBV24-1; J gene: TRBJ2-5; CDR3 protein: CATADRAETQYF; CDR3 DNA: TGTGCCACCGCGGACAGGGCAGAGACCCAGTACTTC
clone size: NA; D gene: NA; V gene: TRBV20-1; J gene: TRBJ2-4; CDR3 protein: CSARDNRADDIQYF; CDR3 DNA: TGCAGTGCTAGAGATAACCGGGCGGATGACATTCAGTACTTC
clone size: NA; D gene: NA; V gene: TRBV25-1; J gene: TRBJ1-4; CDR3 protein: CASSAQGSEKLFF; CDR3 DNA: TGTGCCAGCAGTGCTCAGGGGAGTGAAAAACTGTTTTTT
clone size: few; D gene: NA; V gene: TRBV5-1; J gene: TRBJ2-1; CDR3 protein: CASEGAINEQFF; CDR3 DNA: TGCGCCAGCGAGGGAGCGATCAATGAGCAGTTCTTC
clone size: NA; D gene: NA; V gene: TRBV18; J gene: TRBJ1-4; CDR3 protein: CASSWAALWVF; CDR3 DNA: TGTGCCAGCTCGTGGGCAGCCTTATGGGTTTTT
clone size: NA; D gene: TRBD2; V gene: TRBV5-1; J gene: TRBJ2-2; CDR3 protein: CASSLGGLAGGRGTGELFF; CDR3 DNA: TGCGCCAGCAGCTTGGGAGGACTAGCGGGAGGCCGCGGCACCGGGGAGCTGTTTTTT
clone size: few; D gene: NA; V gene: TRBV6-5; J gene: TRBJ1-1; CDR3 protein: CASSYSFGGAGEAFF; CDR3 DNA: TGTGCCAGCAGTTACTCCTTTGGGGGCGCGGGTGAAGCTTTCTTT
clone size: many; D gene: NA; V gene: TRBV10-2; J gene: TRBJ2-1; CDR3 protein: CASIAGQYNEQFF; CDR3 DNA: TGCGCCAGCATTGCAGGACAGTACAATGAGCAGTTCTTC
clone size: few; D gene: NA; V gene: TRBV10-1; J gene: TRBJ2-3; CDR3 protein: CASSESFRVTDTQYF; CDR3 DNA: TGCGCCAGCAGTGAGTCGTTCAGAGTGACAGATACGCAGTATTTT
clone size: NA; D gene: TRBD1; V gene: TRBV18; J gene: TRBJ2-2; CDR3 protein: CASSRGQTTGELFF; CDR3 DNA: TGTGCCAGCTCACGGGGACAGACCACCGGGGAGCTGTTTTTT
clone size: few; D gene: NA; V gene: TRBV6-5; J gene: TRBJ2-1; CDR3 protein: CASSYGRLGRNEQFF; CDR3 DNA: TGTGCCAGCAGTTACGGAAGACTAGGGAGGAATGAGCAGTTCTTC
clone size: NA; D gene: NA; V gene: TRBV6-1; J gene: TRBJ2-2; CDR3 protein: CASTPGRSTGELFF; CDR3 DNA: TGTGCCAGCACTCCGGGACGTTCGACCGGGGAGCTGTTTTTT
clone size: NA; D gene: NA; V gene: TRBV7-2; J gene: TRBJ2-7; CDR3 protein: CASSFTRVSEQYF; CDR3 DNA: TGTGCCAGCAGCTTCACGAGGGTTAGCGAGCAGTACTTC
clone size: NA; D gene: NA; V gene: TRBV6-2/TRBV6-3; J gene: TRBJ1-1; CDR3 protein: CASSFKRGYNTEAFF; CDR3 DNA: TGTGCCAGCAGTTTTAAGAGGGGGTATAACACTGAAGCTTTCTTT
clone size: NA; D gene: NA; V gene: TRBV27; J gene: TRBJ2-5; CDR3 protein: CASSPILPLALGTQYF; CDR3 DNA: TGTGCCAGCAGTCCGATATTACCTCTAGCATTGGGGACCCAGTACTTC
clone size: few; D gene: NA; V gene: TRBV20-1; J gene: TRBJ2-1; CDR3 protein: CSAQAEATLGDNEQFF; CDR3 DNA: TGCAGTGCTCAGGCGGAGGCGACGCTGGGAGACAATGAGCAGTTCTTC
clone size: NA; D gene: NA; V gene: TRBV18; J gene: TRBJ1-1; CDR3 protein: CASSLGGDGDTEAFF; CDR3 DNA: TGTGCCAGCTCTCTTGGAGGGGATGGGGACACTGAAGCTTTCTTT
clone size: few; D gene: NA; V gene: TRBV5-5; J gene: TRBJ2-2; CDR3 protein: CASSFLRGASGELFF; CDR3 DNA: TGTGCCAGCAGCTTTCTGCGGGGCGCATCCGGGGAGCTGTTTTTT
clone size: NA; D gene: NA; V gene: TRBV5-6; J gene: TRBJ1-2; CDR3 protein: CASSLDRRDYGYTF; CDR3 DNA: TGTGCCAGCAGCTTGGACCGCCGGGACTATGGCTACACCTTC
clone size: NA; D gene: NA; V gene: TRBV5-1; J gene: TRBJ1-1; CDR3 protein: CASSLRSGEGNTEAFF; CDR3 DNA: TGCGCCAGCAGCTTGCGGTCAGGGGAGGGGAACACTGAAGCTTTCTTT
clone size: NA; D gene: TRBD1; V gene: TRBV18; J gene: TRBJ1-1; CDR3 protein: CASSPGTGGLTEAFF; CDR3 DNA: TGTGCCAGCTCACCGGGGACAGGGGGCCTCACTGAAGCTTTCTTT
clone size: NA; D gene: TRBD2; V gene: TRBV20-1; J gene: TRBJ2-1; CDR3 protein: CSAVPSGTHNEQFF; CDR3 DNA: TGCAGTGCCGTCCCTAGCGGGACGCACAATGAGCAGTTCTTC
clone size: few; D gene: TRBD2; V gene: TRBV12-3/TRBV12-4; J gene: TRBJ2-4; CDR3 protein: CASSFATGTSGGAQYF; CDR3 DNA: TGTGCCAGCAGTTTTGCTACAGGGACTAGCGGGGGGGCCCAGTACTTC
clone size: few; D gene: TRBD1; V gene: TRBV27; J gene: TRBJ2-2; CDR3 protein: CASSLRTGSPGELFF; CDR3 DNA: TGTGCCAGCAGTCTCAGGACAGGGAGTCCCGGGGAGCTGTTTTTT
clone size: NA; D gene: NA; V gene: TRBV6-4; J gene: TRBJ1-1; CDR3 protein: CASSLFSGSGTEAFF; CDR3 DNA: TGTGCCAGCAGTCTTTTCTCGGGGTCGGGCACTGAAGCTTTCTTT
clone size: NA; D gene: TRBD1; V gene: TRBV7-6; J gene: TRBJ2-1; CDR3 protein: CASSEGQVTYNEQFF; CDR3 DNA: TGTGCCAGCAGCGAGGGACAGGTGACCTACAATGAGCAGTTCTTC
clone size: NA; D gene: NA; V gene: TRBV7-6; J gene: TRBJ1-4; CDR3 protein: CASSQMGERKLFF; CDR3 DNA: TGTGCCAGCAGCCAAATGGGGGAACGAAAACTGTTTTTT
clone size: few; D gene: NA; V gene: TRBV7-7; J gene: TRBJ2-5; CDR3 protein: CASSFTGLQETQYF; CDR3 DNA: TGTGCCAGCAGCTTCACAGGGCTTCAAGAGACCCAGTACTTC
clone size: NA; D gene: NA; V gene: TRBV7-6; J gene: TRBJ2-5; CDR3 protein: CASSLGVRQETQYF; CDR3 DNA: TGTGCCAGCAGCTTAGGGGTGCGCCAAGAGACCCAGTACTTC
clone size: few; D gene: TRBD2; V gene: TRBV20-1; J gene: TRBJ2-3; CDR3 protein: CSAIRTSGRVKLADTQYF; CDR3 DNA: TGCAGTGCTATCCGGACTAGCGGGAGGGTAAAACTCGCAGATACGCAGTATTTT
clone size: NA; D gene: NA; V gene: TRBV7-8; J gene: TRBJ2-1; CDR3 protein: CASSYGSTYNEQFF; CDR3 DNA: TGTGCCAGCAGCTACGGGAGTACCTACAATGAGCAGTTCTTC